This TCR beta chain was observed in a study of blood T cells in healthy people across ages. Per the germline V gene, CDR1 is LGHNA and CDR2 is YSLEER. Trimming cost V 0 bases and J 7 bases, with 12 bases left between them. This CDR3 region has 14 residues. This clonotype was counted many times. Total RNA, at least 5 micrograms per sample, came from PBMCs. Primers used in a second PCR of about 7 to 12 cycles were a sample-barcoded 5' primer and a J-beta primer mix. In TCRdb, the 5' RACE reads were re-called with MiXCR into one record per CDR3 protein. The sample has roughly 700,000 distinct CDR3 sequences, 32% seen once; the top ten hold 15% to 19%.

V usage is TRBV4-3 and J usage is TRBJ2-5, with TRBD2 as a possible D gene (6 bases). This sequence originates from a woman aged 80 or over in good health. Material for sequencing was blood. CDR3 loop: CASSQESGLGTQYF. As DNA, the CDR3 is TGCGCCAGCAGCCAAGAGAGCGGGCTCGGGACCCAGTACTTC.